This T cell receptor (beta chain) was documented in a study of cytomegalovirus exposure and HLA in healthy donors. A multiplex PCR was run with 60 Vbeta primers and 13 Jbeta primers. Measured with immunoSEQ multiplex PCR; TCRdb has only the in-frame clones, and not every one. Seen here are 150,000 to 200,000 clones, about 72% observed once, and the top ten hold more than 1.3%. The CDR3 consists of 16 residues. V was clipped by 4 bases and J by 0 bases, with 14 bases between them. Germline V gene sequence: CDR1 MNHNS, CDR2 SASEGT. This receptor was identified in a girl aged 5-17 years in good health and CMV-seronegative. Sample: PBMCs. The chain links TRBV6-1 to TRBJ2-3, with D hard to call. The CDR3 sequence is CASSVPISTSTDTQYF. The CDR3 DNA reads as TGTGCCAGCAGTGTCCCGATTAGCACTAGCACAGATACGCAGTATTTT.